These 11 T cell receptor beta chains were sequenced from one sample in a study of lymphopenia after photon versus proton radiotherapy. Sequenced by immunoSEQ multiplex PCR; TCRdb stores in-frame clones only, minus some. The table records about 50,000 clones, roughly nine tenths of them present only once. The sample in question was peripheral blood, obtained from a patient treated with photon-based radiotherapy. These TCRs come from a woman between 35 and 50 years old with cholangiocarcinoma.

The rearrangement links TRBV29-1 to TRBJ1-2; D gene uncertain. The CDR3 runs 13 residues. The germline V gene encodes CDR1 SQVTM and CDR2 ANQGSEA. The germline V and J ends were trimmed by 4 bases and 2 bases, with 11 bases remaining between them. The CDR3 here is CSVANRENYGYTF. The CDR3, as DNA: TGCAGCGTTGCGAACCGTGAGAACTATGGCTACACCTTC.

J is TRBJ2-2 and V is TRBV29-1; 9 bases are shared with TRBD1. Germline V gene sequence: CDR1 SQVTM, CDR2 ANQGSEA. V trimming: 2 bases; J trimming: 4 bases; junction bases outside the gene matches: 5. The CDR3 consists of 15 residues. DNA for the CDR3: TGCAGCGTTGAATCTGAGGACAGGGGCACCGGGGAGCTGTTTTTT. Translating gives CSVESEDRGTGELFF.

This chain joins TRBV2 and TRBJ2-7; perhaps TRBD2 as D (6 bases). Trimming shortened V by 7 bases and J by 0 bases, and 19 bases separated the two germline ends. The CDR3 consists of 16 residues. Germline V CDR1 and CDR2: SNHLY, FYNNEI. The CDR3 region has the DNA TGTGCCAGCACCCTCTCGAAGGAGGGCCTCTCCTACGAGCAGTACTTC. Its translation: CASTLSKEGLSYEQYF.

The CDR3 spells CASSLEGFYEQYF. The CDR3, as DNA: TGTGCCAGCAGCTTAGAGGGTTTTTACGAGCAGTACTTC. The chain employs TRBV7-8 and TRBJ2-7; D not resolved. Trimming shortened V by 1 base and J by 4 bases, and 8 bases separated the two germline ends. The germline CDR1 and CDR2 sequences are SGHVS and FQNEAQ. The CDR3 runs to 13 residues.

The chain recombines TRBV7-9 with TRBJ2-7, with D possibly matching TRBD2 (6 bases). CDR3 length: 16 amino acids. Germline V gene data show CDR1 as SEHNR and CDR2 as FQNEAQ (reference sequence). V was pared by 7 bases and J by 6 bases, with 25 bases between. CDR3 residues: CASTTTGDALEGEQYF. CDR3 nucleotides: TGTGCCAGCACCACGACGGGGGACGCTCTCGAGGGCGAGCAGTACTTC.

This chain uses TRBV28 with TRBJ1-1; no clear D. The germline V gene encodes CDR1 MDHEN and CDR2 SYDVKM. V was trimmed by 4 bases and J by 11 bases, leaving 14 bases between them. The CDR3 loop spans 12 amino acids. CDR3: CASSSVPVLAFF. CDR3 in DNA: TGTGCCAGCAGTTCGGTGCCTGTGTTGGCTTTCTTT. Variable domain in full (rest from reference TRBV28 and TRBJ1-1): DVKVTQSSRYLVKRTGEKVFLECVQDMDHENMFWYRQDPGLGLRLIYFSYDVKMKEKGDIPEGYSVSREKKERFSLILESASTNQTSMYLCASSSVPVLAFFGQGTRLTVV.

This chain uses TRBV12-5 with TRBJ2-1; D is unclear. The V gene lost 4 bases and the J gene lost 10 bases, with 14 bases spanning the gap. From germline, CDR1 is LGHNT and CDR2 FRNRAP. The CDR3 has 13 residues. CDR3 bases: TGTGCTAGTGGTTCATCAGGTTCTCGGGAGCAGTTCTTC. This encodes CASGSSGSREQFF.

The chain couples TRBV5-6 to TRBJ1-2; 12 nucleotides line up with TRBD1. Germline-derived CDR1 and CDR2 are SGHDT and YYEEEE. The CDR3 spans 17 residues. Unmatched junction bases numbered 12, after V lost 1 base and J lost 8 bases. The CDR3 reads CASSLPPWDRGPRGYTF. The CDR3 bases are TGTGCCAGCAGCTTGCCCCCCTGGGACAGGGGGCCGCGGGGCTACACCTTC.

V is TRBV9 and J is TRBJ2-2, with 11 bases lining up with TRBD2. The CDR3 has 19 residues. Germline lookup yields CDR1 SGDLS and CDR2 YYNGEE. V was pared by 2 bases and J by 6 bases, with 15 bases of the junction left unmatched. CDR3 nucleotide sequence: TGTGCCAGCAGCGTGGTCGGACTAGCGGGTCACGTGAAACCCGGGGAGCTGTTTTTT. Its protein product is CASSVVGLAGHVKPGELFF.

This chain links TRBV19 with TRBJ2-3, with 8 bases lining up with TRBD2. V lost 3 bases, J lost 4 bases, and 6 bases stayed unmatched. The CDR3 length is 15 residues. Germline V gives CDR1 LNHDA, CDR2 SQIVND (reference sequence). The CDR3 loop reads CASSMGLGSADTQYF. Written as DNA, the CDR3 is TGTGCCAGTAGTATGGGACTAGGTAGCGCAGATACGCAGTATTTT.

A single count supports this clone. This chain joins TRBV13 and TRBJ1-2, with 7 bases fitting TRBD1. The CDR3 runs 13 residues. CDR1 PRHDT and CDR2 FYEKMQ come from the germline V gene (reference sequence). The ends lost 4 bases at V and 3 bases at J; junction bases unmatched: 2. In nucleotides, the CDR3 is TGTGCCAGCAGCTCCACAGGGGACTATGGCTACACCTTC. This gives the protein CASSSTGDYGYTF. Using reference TRBV13 and TRBJ1-2 for the parts outside the CDR3, the full variable domain is AAGVIQSPRHLIKEKRETATLKCYPIPRHDTVYWYQQGPGQDPQFLISFYEKMQSDKGSIPDRFSAQQFSDYHSELNMSSLELGDSALYFCASSSTGDYGYTFGSGTRLTVV.